These 22 T cell receptor beta chains were all obtained from the same sample, sequenced in a study of CD8 T cells in ankylosing spondylitis. Study observations and caveats: What appeared characteristic of ankylosing spondylitis blood was a TCR beta motif of fewer than ten highly homologous variants.

TCRdb used MiXCR to reprocess the 5' RACE reads, holding one entry per CDR3 protein. The table has 650,000 to 800,000 distinct CDR3 sequences, 19% seen once. The antigens of these receptors remain unknown. Sequenced: blood, either unsorted or a sorted T cell fraction (not recorded which). The receptors here all came from a male donor with ankylosing spondylitis.

The chain uses TRBV7-9 and TRBJ2-7, with D perhaps assigned TRBD1 or TRBD2 (6 bases each). Per the germline V gene, CDR1 is SEHNR and CDR2 is FQNEAQ (reference sequence). The CDR3 covers 16 residues. V was trimmed by 5 bases and J by 4 bases, leaving 21 bases between them. The CDR3: CASSPRGALMGYEQYF. Here the CDR3 DNA reads TGTGCCAGCAGCCCAAGGGGGGCTTTGATGGGGTACGAGCAGTACTTC.

CDR3 sequence: CASSLPHRVTPQRTYNEQFF. As DNA, the CDR3 is TGTGCCAGCAGCCTACCTCACAGGGTTACGCCCCAGCGGACGTACAATGAGCAGTTCTTC. The genes are TRBV7-8 and TRBJ2-1, with D possibly TRBD1 on 6 matching bases. The CDR3 length is 20 residues. Germline V gene data show CDR1 as SGHVS and CDR2 as FQNEAQ. Trimming left V 5 bases short and J 4 bases short, with 30 bases between. Full variable domain (rest looked up from reference TRBV7-8 and TRBJ2-1): GAGVSQSPRYKVAKRGQDVALRCDPISGHVSLFWYQQALGQGPEFLTYFQNEAQLDKSGLPSDRFFAERPEGSVSTLKIQRTQQEDSAVYLCASSLPHRVTPQRTYNEQFFGPGTRLTVL.

This clonotype was detected a few times. The V call is TRBV5-1, the J call TRBJ2-6; D is unclear. CDR3 length: 17 residues. Trimming shortened V by 0 bases and J by 0 bases, and 10 bases separated the two germline ends. Germline V gives CDR1 SGHRS, CDR2 YFSETQ. The CDR3 protein is CASSLGQFGSGANVLTF. CDR3 nucleotides: TGCGCCAGCAGCTTGGGGCAGTTTGGCTCTGGGGCCAACGTCCTGACTTTC.

V is TRBV29-1 and J is TRBJ2-7, with D perhaps matching TRBD1 (6 bases). The CDR3 contains 16 residues. Germline assignment: CDR1 SQVTM and CDR2 ANQGSEA. V lost 4 bases and J lost 7, with 26 bases in between. The CDR3 is CSVADRLLQGLGEQYF. The CDR3 DNA reads as TGCAGCGTTGCGGACAGACTTTTACAGGGTTTGGGGGAGCAGTACTTC.

This rearrangement joins TRBV28 to TRBJ2-5; D possibly matches TRBD1 or TRBD2 (6 bases each). V was clipped by 5 bases and J by 4 bases, with 17 bases between them. Germline assignment: CDR1 MDHEN and CDR2 SYDVKM. This CDR3 is built from 15 residues. The CDR3 protein is CASSLTRGWRETQYF. The CDR3 bases are TGTGCCAGCAGTCTGACTAGGGGGTGGCGAGAGACCCAGTACTTC.

This clonotype was observed many times. The V call is TRBV12-3 or TRBV12-4, the J call TRBJ2-7; D is perhaps TRBD2 (6 bases). Trimming cost V 3 bases and J 2 bases, with 17 bases left between them. This CDR3 has 16 amino acids. The CDR3: CASSFTGLAPTYEQYF. Here the CDR3 DNA reads TGTGCCAGCAGTTTTACTGGCCTAGCGCCTACCTACGAGCAGTACTTC.

The chain is built from TRBV6-5 and TRBJ1-2; no clear D. Germline V lookup: CDR1 MNHEY, CDR2 SVGAGI. The CDR3 is 16 residues long. V dropped 0 bases and J dropped 4 bases, with 15 bases sitting between them. Here the CDR3 reads CASSYSRPQQTYGYTF. CDR3 nucleotides: TGTGCCAGCAGTTACTCGAGACCCCAGCAGACCTATGGCTACACCTTC.

Many counts were recorded for this clonotype. The chain employs TRBV4-3 and TRBJ2-1; D remains ambiguous. The CDR3 spans 15 residues. CDR1 is LGHNA and CDR2 is YSLEER in the germline V gene. V was pared by 0 bases and J by 3 bases, with 9 bases between. CDR3 amino acids: CASSQDRNSYNEQFF. DNA for the CDR3: TGCGCCAGCAGCCAAGATCGGAACAGCTACAATGAGCAGTTCTTC.

This clonotype was seen a few times. This chain connects TRBV12-3 or TRBV12-4 to TRBJ1-1, with 10 positions matching TRBD1. The CDR3 spans 15 residues. Losses at the gene ends were 6 bases for V and 4 bases for J; bases not matched to a gene: 8. The CDR3 DNA follows: TGTGCCAGCAGGTCCAGACAGGGGGCTGGCACTGAAGCTTTCTTT. Its translation is CASRSRQGAGTEAFF.

This clonotype was found a few times. This chain links TRBV12-3 or TRBV12-4 with TRBJ2-4; D uncertain. Trimming removed 2 bases at V and 0 bases at J, with 8 bases between. CDR3 length: 15 residues. This chain's CDR3 is CASSLQALAKNIQYF. The CDR3 DNA follows: TGTGCCAGCAGTTTACAGGCGCTAGCCAAAAACATTCAGTACTTC.

The V gene is TRBV2, the J gene TRBJ1-1, with D perhaps TRBD1 (5 bases). Trimming pared 6 bases from V and 4 bases from J, leaving 15 bases between. The CDR3 runs 14 residues. The germline V gene encodes CDR1 SNHLY and CDR2 FYNNEI. The CDR3 loop reads CASRAGYQVTEAFF. The CDR3 region has the DNA TGTGCCAGCAGGGCAGGGTACCAAGTCACTGAAGCTTTCTTT. Drawing the rest from reference TRBV2 and TRBJ1-1, the complete variable domain is EPEVTQTPSHQVTQMGQEVILRCVPISNHLYFYWYRQILGQKVEFLVSFYNNEISEKSEIFDDQFSVERPDGSNFTLKIRSTKLEDSAMYFCASRAGYQVTEAFFGQGTRLTVV.

This clonotype was seen repeatedly, ten times or more. The genes are TRBV5-1 and TRBJ1-6; TRBD1 agrees at 9 bases. The CDR3 loop spans 15 amino acids. The ends lost 0 bases at V and 5 bases at J; junction bases unmatched: 0. CDR1 and CDR2 from the germline V gene are SGHRS and YFSETQ. The DNA of the CDR3 is TGCGCCAGCAGCTTGGGGACAGGGGATAATTCACCCCTCCACTTT. Its protein is CASSLGTGDNSPLHF.

The V gene is TRBV28, the J gene TRBJ1-1; D unresolved. With 5 bases removed from V and 7 bases from J, the gap between germline ends came to 14 bases. Germline V gene sequence: CDR1 MDHEN, CDR2 SYDVKM. This CDR3 has 13 residues. CDR3 sequence: CASSPPGKGEAFF. The CDR3 DNA reads as TGTGCCAGCAGTCCCCCGGGGAAGGGTGAAGCTTTCTTT.

This clonotype was recorded a few times. The genes are TRBV7-2 and TRBJ1-2; tentative D call: TRBD1 (5 bases). Trimming pared 1 base from V and 5 bases from J, leaving 8 bases between. CDR1 is SGHTA and CDR2 is FQGNSA in the germline V gene. This CDR3 comprises 13 residues. CDR3 in amino acids: CASSLEGKYGYTF. DNA for the CDR3: TGTGCCAGCAGCTTAGAGGGGAAATATGGCTACACCTTC.

In this sample, this clonotype turned up a few times. The chain is built from TRBV20-1 and TRBJ2-1; 7 bases map to TRBD2. The junction had 4 bases not matched to a gene; V was cut back by 4 bases and J by 1 base. The CDR3 has 14 residues. CDR1 is DFQATT, CDR2 SNEGSKA, per germline (reference sequence). The CDR3: CSATPSGSYNEQFF. As DNA, the CDR3 is TGCAGTGCTACGCCTAGCGGATCCTACAATGAGCAGTTCTTC.

This clonotype was picked up a small number of times. V gene TRBV4-2 combines with J gene TRBJ2-2; D gene unclear. Trimming removed 1 base at V and 5 bases at J, with 14 bases between. The germline V gene has CDR1 LGHNA and CDR2 YNFKEQ. The CDR3 sequence is 16 residues long. The DNA of the CDR3 is TGTGCCAGCAGCCAAGGAGAGAGCGAGATGACCGGGGAGCTGTTTTTT. Translated, it gives CASSQGESEMTGELFF.

The chain is built from TRBV20-1 and TRBJ1-4, with 8 bases matching TRBD1. This CDR3 comprises 15 residues. The junction had 7 bases not matched to a gene; V was cut back by 3 bases and J by 4 bases. The germline V gene has CDR1 DFQATT and CDR2 SNEGSKA (reference sequence). The CDR3 nucleotides are TGCAGTGCTAGTTTCCCTGGACAGGGTAATGAAAAACTGTTTTTT. Translation: CSASFPGQGNEKLFF.

This chain links TRBV20-1 with TRBJ1-6, with 9 bases identical to TRBD1. The CDR3 has 14 amino acids. The V gene's germline CDR1 is DFQATT and CDR2 SNEGSKA (reference sequence). V lost 0 bases to trimming and J lost 10 bases; unmatched junction nucleotides: 4. CDR3 residues: CSARDWDRESPLHF. CDR3 sequence (DNA): TGCAGTGCTAGAGACTGGGACAGGGAATCACCCCTCCACTTT.

This clonotype was observed a handful of times. The chain has TRBV27 and TRBJ1-2; the D gene is possibly TRBD1 (5 bases). This CDR3 comprises 15 residues. CDR1 is MNHEY, CDR2 SMNVEV, per germline (reference sequence). V dropped 5 bases and J dropped 0 bases, with 13 bases sitting between them. CDR3 bases: TGTGCCAGCAGTCCCGACAGTTATACTAACTATGGCTACACCTTC. Its protein is CASSPDSYTNYGYTF.

The table lists this clonotype with a few counts. The gene calls are TRBV9 and TRBJ1-2; possibly TRBD1 for D (6 bases). The germline V and J ends were trimmed by 3 bases and 4 bases, with 10 bases remaining between them. In germline, CDR1 is SGDLS, CDR2 YYNGEE. This CDR3 contains 13 residues. CDR3 sequence reads: CASSETGAYGYTF. CDR3 nucleotides: TGTGCCAGCAGCGAGACAGGCGCCTATGGCTACACCTTC.

The chain employs TRBV5-6 and TRBJ1-1; 7 bases map to TRBD1. The CDR3 runs to 13 residues. Germline CDR1 reads SGHDT; CDR2 reads YYEEEE. J gave up 4 bases and V 5 bases, and 5 bases lay outside the gene matches. The CDR3: CASRSRGSTEAFF. As DNA, the CDR3 is TGTGCCAGCAGATCCAGGGGGAGCACTGAAGCTTTCTTT.

The table lists this clonotype with a few counts. V usage is TRBV4-3 and J usage is TRBJ2-1, with D perhaps TRBD1 (5 bases). Germline V gene data show CDR1 as LGHNA and CDR2 as YSLEER. Trimming removed 5 bases at V and 6 bases at J, with 14 bases between. CDR3 length: 14 residues. Written as DNA, the CDR3 is TGCGCCAGCAGCTTGAAACTGGGGCTCAATGAGCAGTTCTTC. Translation: CASSLKLGLNEQFF.